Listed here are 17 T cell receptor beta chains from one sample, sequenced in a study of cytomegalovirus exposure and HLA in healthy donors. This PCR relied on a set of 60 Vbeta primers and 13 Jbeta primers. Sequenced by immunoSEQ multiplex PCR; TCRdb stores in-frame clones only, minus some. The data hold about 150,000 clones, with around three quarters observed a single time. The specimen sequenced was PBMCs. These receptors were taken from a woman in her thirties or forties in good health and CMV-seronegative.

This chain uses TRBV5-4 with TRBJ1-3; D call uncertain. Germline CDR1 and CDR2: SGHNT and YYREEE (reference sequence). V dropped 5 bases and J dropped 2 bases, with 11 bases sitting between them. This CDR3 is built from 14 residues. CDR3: CASREGGPGNTIYF. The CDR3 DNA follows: TGTGCCAGCAGGGAGGGAGGGCCTGGAAACACCATATATTTT.

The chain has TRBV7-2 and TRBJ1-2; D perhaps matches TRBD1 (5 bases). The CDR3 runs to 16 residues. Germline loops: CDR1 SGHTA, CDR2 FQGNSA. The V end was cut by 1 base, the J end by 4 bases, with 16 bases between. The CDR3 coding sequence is TGTGCCAGCAGCTTAGAATCCCGCATGGGGGGCTATGGCTACACCTTC. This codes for CASSLESRMGGYGYTF.

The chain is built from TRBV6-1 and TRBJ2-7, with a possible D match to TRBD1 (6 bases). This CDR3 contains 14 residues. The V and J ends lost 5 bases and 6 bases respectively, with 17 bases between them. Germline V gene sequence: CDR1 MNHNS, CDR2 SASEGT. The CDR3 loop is CASSNRAPSGEQYF. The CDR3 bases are TGTGCCAGCAGTAACAGGGCACCCAGCGGCGAGCAGTACTTC.

This chain's CDR3 is CASSWVGEGAGTEAFF. As DNA, the CDR3 is TGTGCCAGCAGTTGGGTTGGTGAGGGGGCTGGAACTGAAGCTTTCTTT. V is TRBV28 and J is TRBJ1-1; 7 bases are shared with TRBD1. The CDR3 is 16 amino acids. The ends lost 4 bases at V and 5 bases at J; junction bases unmatched: 13. Germline-derived CDR1 and CDR2 are MDHEN and SYDVKM. The whole variable domain, filled in from reference TRBV28 and TRBJ1-1, reads DVKVTQSSRYLVKRTGEKVFLECVQDMDHENMFWYRQDPGLGLRLIYFSYDVKMKEKGDIPEGYSVSREKKERFSLILESASTNQTSMYLCASSWVGEGAGTEAFFGQGTRLTVV.

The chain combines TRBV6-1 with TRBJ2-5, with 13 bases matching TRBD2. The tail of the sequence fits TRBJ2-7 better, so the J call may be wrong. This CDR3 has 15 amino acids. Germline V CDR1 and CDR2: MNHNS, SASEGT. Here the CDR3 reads CASSAGTSGIYEQYF. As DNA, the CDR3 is TGTGCCAGCAGCGCCGGGACTAGCGGGATTTACGAGCAGTACTTC.

The CDR3 bases are TGCAGCGTTCTGAATCAGGGGAGGGGCACCTACGAGCAGTACTTC. Translating it yields CSVLNQGRGTYEQYF. The chain employs TRBV29-1 and TRBJ2-7; D may be TRBD2 (7 bases). Between the trimmed V and J ends, which lost 5 bases and 2 bases, there was a span of 19 bases. This CDR3 contains 15 residues. CDR1 is SQVTM and CDR2 is ANQGSEA in the germline V gene.

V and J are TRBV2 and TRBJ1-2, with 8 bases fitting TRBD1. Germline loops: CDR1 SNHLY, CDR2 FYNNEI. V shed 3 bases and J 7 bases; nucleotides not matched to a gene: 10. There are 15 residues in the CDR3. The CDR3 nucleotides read TGTGCCAGCAGTGACCTCCCAGGGGGCTTGGGTGGCTACACCTTC. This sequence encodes CASSDLPGGLGGYTF.

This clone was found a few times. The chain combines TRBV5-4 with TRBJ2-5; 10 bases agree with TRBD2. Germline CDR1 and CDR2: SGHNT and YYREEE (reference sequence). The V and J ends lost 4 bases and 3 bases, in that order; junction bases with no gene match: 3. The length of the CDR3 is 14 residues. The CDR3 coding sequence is TGTGCCAGCAGCGTCGGGACTAGCGAAGAGACCCAGTACTTC. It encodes CASSVGTSEETQYF. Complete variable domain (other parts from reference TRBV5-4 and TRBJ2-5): ETGVTQSPTHLIKTRGQQVTLRCSSQSGHNTVSWYQQALGQGPQFIFQYYREEENGRGNFPPRFSGLQFPNYSSELNVNALELDDSALYLCASSVGTSEETQYFGPGTRLLVL.

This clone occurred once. The DNA for the CDR3 is TGTGCCACCTCTCCAGGGGATTCGAGCACAGATACGCAGTATTTT. Its translation: CATSPGDSSTDTQYF. The V call is TRBV7-9, the J call TRBJ2-3; D possibly corresponds to TRBD1 (6 bases). CDR3 length: 15 residues. The V gene lost 10 bases and the J gene lost 0 bases, with 17 bases spanning the gap. Germline CDR1 and CDR2: SEHNR and FQNEAQ (reference sequence).

The CDR3 sequence is CASSKTGRGMNTEAFF. The CDR3 nucleotides read TGTGCCAGTAGCAAAACAGGGCGGGGGATGAACACTGAAGCTTTCTTT. The J gene is TRBJ1-1, the V gene TRBV19, with a weak D call TRBD1 (6 bases). CDR3 length: 16 amino acids. CDR1 is LNHDA, CDR2 SQIVND, per germline (reference sequence). V lost 6 bases to trimming and J lost 0 bases, with 17 bases between them.

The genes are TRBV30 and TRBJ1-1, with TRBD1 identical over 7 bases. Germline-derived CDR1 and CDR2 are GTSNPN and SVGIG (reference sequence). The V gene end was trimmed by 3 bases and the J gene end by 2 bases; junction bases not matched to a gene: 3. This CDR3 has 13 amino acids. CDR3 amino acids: CAWRGDRNTEAFF. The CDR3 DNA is TGTGCCTGGAGAGGGGACAGAAACACTGAAGCTTTCTTT.

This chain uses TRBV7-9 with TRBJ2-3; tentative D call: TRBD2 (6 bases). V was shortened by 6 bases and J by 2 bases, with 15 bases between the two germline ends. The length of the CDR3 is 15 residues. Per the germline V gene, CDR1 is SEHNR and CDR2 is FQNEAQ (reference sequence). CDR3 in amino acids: CASRPRETFTDTQYF. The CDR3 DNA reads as TGTGCCAGCAGGCCACGGGAGACCTTCACAGATACGCAGTATTTT.

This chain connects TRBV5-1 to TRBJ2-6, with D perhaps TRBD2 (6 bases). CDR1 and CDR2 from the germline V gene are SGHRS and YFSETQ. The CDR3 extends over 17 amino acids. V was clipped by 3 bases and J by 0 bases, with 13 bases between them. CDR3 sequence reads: CASSSGTPLSGANVLTF. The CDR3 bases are TGCGCCAGCAGCTCCGGGACTCCCCTCTCTGGGGCCAACGTCCTGACTTTC.

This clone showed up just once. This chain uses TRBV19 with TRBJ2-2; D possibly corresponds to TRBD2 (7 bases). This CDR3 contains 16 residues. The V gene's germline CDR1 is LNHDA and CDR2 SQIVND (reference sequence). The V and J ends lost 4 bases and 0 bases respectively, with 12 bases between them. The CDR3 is CASSRPGGANTGELFF. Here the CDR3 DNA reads TGTGCCAGTAGTAGACCGGGGGGCGCGAACACCGGGGAGCTGTTTTTT.

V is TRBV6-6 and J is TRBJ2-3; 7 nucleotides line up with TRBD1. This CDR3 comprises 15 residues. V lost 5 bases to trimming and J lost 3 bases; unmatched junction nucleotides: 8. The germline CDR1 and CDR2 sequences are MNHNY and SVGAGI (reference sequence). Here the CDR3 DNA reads TGTGCCAGCAGTCCAGTGGGGACAGTGACAGATACGCAGTATTTT. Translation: CASSPVGTVTDTQYF.

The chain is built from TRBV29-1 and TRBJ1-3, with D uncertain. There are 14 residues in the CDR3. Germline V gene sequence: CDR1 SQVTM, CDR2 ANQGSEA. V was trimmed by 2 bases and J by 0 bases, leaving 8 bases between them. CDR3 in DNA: TGCAGCGTTGAATTTGCGAACTCTGGAAACACCATATATTTT. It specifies CSVEFANSGNTIYF.

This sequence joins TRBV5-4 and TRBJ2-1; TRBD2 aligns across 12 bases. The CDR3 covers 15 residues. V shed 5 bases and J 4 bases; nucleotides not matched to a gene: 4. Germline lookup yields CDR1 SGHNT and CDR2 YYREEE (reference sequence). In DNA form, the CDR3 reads TGTGCCAGCAGATCGGGGACTAGCGGGTACAATGAGCAGTTCTTC. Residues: CASRSGTSGYNEQFF.